Listed below are T cell receptor beta chains from one sample, sequenced in a study of post-analysis software for immune sequencing data. TCRdb redid the calling of the PCR reads with MiXCR, one entry per CDR3 protein. The sample gives more than 500,000 distinct CDR3 sequences, under 40% of which show up once; 4.5% to 7.5% is in the top ten. The sequencing sample was made of blood. Every receptor here comes from a girl aged 2-17 years with multiple sclerosis. Each CDR3 is given with its conserved first and last residue. D genes are given only for firm matches. Clone size is not always given. Where it is, it says once, few, many or a class for expanded clones.

v_gene: TRBV20-1
j_gene: TRBJ1-5
abundance: -
d_gene: -
CDR3nt: TGCAGTGCTCCGAATTCGGCAGTGGAGGTTGACAATCAGCCCCAGCATTTT
CDR3aa: CSAPNSAVEVDNQPQHF

v_gene: TRBV7-9
j_gene: TRBJ2-5
abundance: -
d_gene: TRBD2
CDR3nt: TGTGCCAGCAGCATCACAAGGACTAGCGGGGGAGTACAAGAGACCCAGTACTTC
CDR3aa: CASSITRTSGGVQETQYF

v_gene: TRBV20-1
j_gene: TRBJ2-3
abundance: -
d_gene: -
CDR3nt: TGCAGTGCCCCGAGACTCGATACTAACACAGATACGCAGTATTTT
CDR3aa: CSAPRLDTNTDTQYF

v_gene: TRBV20-1
j_gene: TRBJ1-1
abundance: -
d_gene: TRBD1
CDR3nt: TGCAGTGTACGGGGACAGGGGGCGAGGAACACTGAAGCTTTCTTT
CDR3aa: CSVRGQGARNTEAFF

v_gene: TRBV13
j_gene: TRBJ2-7
abundance: once
d_gene: -
CDR3nt: TGTGCCAGCAGCTTAGGAGGACTGCCGGACGAGCAGTACTTC
CDR3aa: CASSLGGLPDEQYF

v_gene: TRBV18
j_gene: TRBJ2-1
abundance: -
d_gene: -
CDR3nt: TGTGCCAGCTCACCACCGACAGTCCACCGGTACAATGAGCAGTTCTTC
CDR3aa: CASSPPTVHRYNEQFF

v_gene: TRBV7-9
j_gene: TRBJ1-2
abundance: -
d_gene: -
CDR3nt: TGTGCCAGCAGCTTACCGAGCCTACTTGGCTACACCTTC
CDR3aa: CASSLPSLLGYTF

v_gene: TRBV4-1
j_gene: TRBJ1-6
abundance: -
d_gene: -
CDR3nt: TGCGCCAGCAGCCAAGACAGGGAGCTGGGGCCCCTCCACTTT
CDR3aa: CASSQDRELGPLHF

v_gene: TRBV7-7
j_gene: TRBJ1-5
abundance: -
d_gene: TRBD1
CDR3nt: TGTGCTAGCAGAGACGCCGGGACAGGGAATAAGCCCCAGCATTTT
CDR3aa: CASRDAGTGNKPQHF

v_gene: TRBV9
j_gene: TRBJ1-2
abundance: -
d_gene: -
CDR3nt: TGTGCCAGCAGCGATTTCTATGGCTACACCTTC
CDR3aa: CASSDFYGYTF

v_gene: TRBV10-1
j_gene: TRBJ2-3
abundance: -
d_gene: TRBD2
CDR3nt: TGCGCCAGCAGTGAGTCCAGCGGGGGGAACACAGATACGCAGTATTTT
CDR3aa: CASSESSGGNTDTQYF

v_gene: TRBV6-6
j_gene: TRBJ1-4
abundance: -
d_gene: -
CDR3nt: TGTGCCAGCAGCCCCAGGGACTTTAATGAAAAACTGTTTTTT
CDR3aa: CASSPRDFNEKLFF

v_gene: TRBV7-9
j_gene: TRBJ2-1
abundance: -
d_gene: TRBD1
CDR3nt: TGTGCCAGCAGCCCTCCGGGACAGGAATACAATGAGCAGTTCTTC
CDR3aa: CASSPPGQEYNEQFF

v_gene: TRBV6-2/TRBV6-3
j_gene: TRBJ1-1
abundance: medium-sized
d_gene: -
CDR3nt: TGTGCCAGCAGTTACCCCCTGAGAACTGAAGCTTTCTTT
CDR3aa: CASSYPLRTEAFF

v_gene: TRBV5-1
j_gene: TRBJ1-2
abundance: -
d_gene: -
CDR3nt: TGCGCCAGCAGCTTAACGTTCGACTATGGCTACACCTTC
CDR3aa: CASSLTFDYGYTF